Below, one T cell receptor beta chain is given with its context. Profiling relied on immunoSEQ multiplex PCR, and the TCRdb table lists in-frame clones only, not all of them. Among 250,000 to 350,000 clones, around 90% were seen once, and the ten largest hold 2% to 3%. This sample is drawn from a study of blood T cell repertoires in COVID-19. Study-wide background: The samples span acute and convalescent COVID-19 from the United States, Italy and Spain.

The CDR3 loop spans 15 amino acids. CDR1 is SGHDN and CDR2 is FVKESK in the germline V gene. V was cut by 1 base and J by 1 base, with 11 bases left in between. The chain links TRBV14 to TRBJ2-7; weak D call: TRBD1 (6 bases). The TCR originated in a man between 18 and 35 years old with active or convalescent COVID-19. The sample comprised peripheral blood. The CDR3 bases are TGTGCCAGCAGCCAAGTTGCAGGGGAGTCCTACGAGCAGTACTTC. As protein: CASSQVAGESYEQYF.